Following are 18 T cell receptor beta chains from one sample sequenced in a study of OX40 agonist ivuxolimab in advanced cancers. Sequencing was performed with immunoSEQ multiplex PCR; in TCRdb, only in-frame clones are kept and a portion is missing. The profile shows roughly 7,700 clones, approximately 70% of them singletons. Sequenced here: CD4+ or CD8+ T cells sorted from blood, sampled in a trial of the OX40 agonist ivuxolimab. The source is an adult with an advanced solid tumor such as melanoma, head and neck, liver or kidney cancer.

This clone occurred once. This chain links TRBV19 with TRBJ1-1, with D unclear. The CDR3 consists of 13 residues. The germline gives CDR1 LNHDA, CDR2 SQIVND (reference sequence). V was cut by 3 bases and J by 2 bases, with 7 bases left in between. CDR3 region: CASSIGRNTEAFF. CDR3 DNA: TGTGCCAGTAGTATTGGTAGAAACACTGAAGCTTTCTTT.

The rearrangement joins TRBV5-1 to TRBJ2-3; D is unclear. CDR1 is SGHRS, CDR2 YFSETQ, per germline. Trimming stripped 4 bases from V and 0 bases from J, with 9 bases between. The CDR3 covers 14 residues. The CDR3 nucleotides read TGCGCCAGCAGCCTCGTGACGAGCACAGATACGCAGTATTTT. Its protein is CASSLVTSTDTQYF.

The J gene is TRBJ1-3, the V gene TRBV30, with D hard to call. Germline values: CDR1 GTSNPN, CDR2 SVGIG (reference sequence). Between the trimmed V and J ends, which lost 0 bases and 8 bases, there was a span of 8 bases. This CDR3 has 12 amino acids. CDR3 DNA: TGTGCCTGGAGTGTAAGGTGGGACACCATATATTTT. Protein: CAWSVRWDTIYF.

The J gene is TRBJ2-7, the V gene TRBV5-6; 13 positions match TRBD2. The germline CDR1 and CDR2 sequences are SGHDT and YYEEEE. The CDR3 is 14 residues long. Trimming cost V 4 bases and J 2 bases; bases outside gene matches: 0. The DNA for the CDR3 is TGTGCCAGCAGCACTAGCGGGGGGGCCTACGAGCAGTACTTC. Translation gives CASSTSGGAYEQYF.

The rearrangement uses TRBV7-8 and TRBJ2-7; D might be TRBD2 (6 bases). Germline CDR1 SGHVS, CDR2 FQNEAQ. CDR3 length equals 15 residues. V was trimmed by 1 base and J by 3 bases, leaving 13 bases between them. CDR3 region: CASSLDAGAGYEQYF. The CDR3 DNA follows: TGTGCCAGCAGCTTAGACGCAGGAGCGGGCTACGAGCAGTACTTC. Drawing the rest from reference TRBV7-8 and TRBJ2-7, the complete variable domain is GAGVSQSPRYKVAKRGQDVALRCDPISGHVSLFWYQQALGQGPEFLTYFQNEAQLDKSGLPSDRFFAERPEGSVSTLKIQRTQQEDSAVYLCASSLDAGAGYEQYFGPGTRLTVT.

The CDR3 nucleotides are TGTGCCAGCAGCGAGGGACTAGCGGAATACAATGAGCAGTTCTTC. This translates into CASSEGLAEYNEQFF. The rearrangement links TRBV11-3 to TRBJ2-1; 11 nucleotides align to TRBD2. The CDR3 extends over 15 amino acids. V lost 5 bases to trimming and J lost 4 bases; unmatched junction nucleotides: 4. CDR1 SGHNT and CDR2 YENEEA come from the germline V gene.

This clone has only one observation. The chain links TRBV6-5 to TRBJ1-3, with D possibly TRBD1 on 5 matching bases. Looked up from germline, CDR1 is MNHEY and CDR2 is SVGAGI. CDR3 length: 15 amino acids. Trimming took off 5 bases at V and 3 bases at J, with 14 bases between the two ends. The CDR3 region is CASSPAGGSGNTIYF. The CDR3, as DNA: TGTGCCAGCAGTCCTGCCGGGGGTAGTGGAAACACCATATATTTT.

V gene TRBV7-2 combines with J gene TRBJ2-7, with TRBD2 identical over 10 bases. Germline loops: CDR1 SGHTA, CDR2 FQGNSA. V gave up 2 bases and J gave up 6 bases; unmatched junction bases: 4. This CDR3 has 14 residues. In DNA form, the CDR3 reads TGTGCCAGCAGCTTACTAGCGGGAGATCCCGAGCAGTACTTC. It encodes CASSLLAGDPEQYF.

This clone has just a few counts. The chain has TRBV5-1 and TRBJ2-7, with 10 positions matching TRBD2. The CDR3 consists of 16 residues. Unmatched junction bases numbered 11, after V lost 4 bases and J lost 4 bases. The V gene's germline CDR1 is SGHRS and CDR2 YFSETQ. CDR3 DNA sequence: TGCGCCAGCAGCCCGGGGACTAGCGAGATACTTTACGAGCAGTACTTC. It codes for CASSPGTSEILYEQYF.

This rearrangement joins TRBV29-1 to TRBJ2-3; TRBD2 agrees at 11 bases. J lost 1 base, V lost 5 bases, and 5 bases had no gene match. This CDR3 is 15 amino acids long. Germline-derived CDR1 and CDR2 are SQVTM and ANQGSEA. For the CDR3, the DNA is TGCAGCGTTCCTCTAGCGGGGGGCCGCACAGATACGCAGTATTTT. This codes for CSVPLAGGRTDTQYF.

The chain combines TRBV30 with TRBJ1-2, with a possible D match to TRBD1 (5 bases). The germline CDR1 and CDR2 sequences are GTSNPN and SVGIG (reference sequence). This CDR3 region has 14 residues. Trimming took 3 bases from V and 4 from J, leaving 15 bases between them. As DNA, the CDR3 is TGTGCCTGGAGCCCAGGGCAAGCTATCTATGGCTACACCTTC. Translated: CAWSPGQAIYGYTF.

This chain uses TRBV6-5 with TRBJ2-7; D may be TRBD1 or TRBD2 (5 bases each). V lost 0 bases, J lost 2 bases, and 11 bases lay in between. Germline values: CDR1 MNHEY, CDR2 SVGAGI. This CDR3 region has 15 residues. CDR3 nucleotide sequence: TGTGCCAGCAGTTACTCGGGGGTCGGGACCTACGAGCAGTACTTC. Translation gives CASSYSGVGTYEQYF.

This chain joins TRBV7-9 and TRBJ2-7; D call uncertain. The length of the CDR3 is 11 residues. CDR1 and CDR2 (germline): SEHNR, FQNEAQ (reference sequence). The V gene lost 0 bases and the J gene lost 6 bases, with 3 bases spanning the gap. The CDR3 loop is CASSLAGEQYF. CDR3 bases: TGTGCCAGCAGCTTAGCCGGCGAGCAGTACTTC.

The genes are TRBV5-4 and TRBJ2-7, with a possible D match to TRBD2 (6 bases). Germline V lookup: CDR1 SGHNT, CDR2 YYREEE (reference sequence). CDR3 size: 14 residues. V lost 4 bases and J 1 base, leaving 12 bases between the germline ends. The CDR3 protein is CASSPGTPSYEQYF. In DNA form, the CDR3 reads TGTGCCAGCAGCCCCGGGACTCCATCCTACGAGCAGTACTTC.

The table lists this clone with a count of one. This chain connects TRBV30 to TRBJ2-7; 8 bases agree with TRBD2. The germline V gene has CDR1 GTSNPN and CDR2 SVGIG (reference sequence). The V gene end was trimmed by 3 bases and the J gene end by 6 bases; junction bases not matched to a gene: 10. The CDR3 is 14 residues long. The DNA for the CDR3 is TGTGCCTGGAGAGACGGGGGGGAGGTGGCCGAGCAGTACTTC. It translates to CAWRDGGEVAEQYF.

This CDR3 is CASHDLGGARYNSPLHF. The DNA for the CDR3 is TGTGCCAGCCATGACCTTGGAGGGGCTAGGTATAATTCACCCCTCCACTTT. This chain uses TRBV27 with TRBJ1-6; D might be TRBD1 (5 bases). Germline assignment: CDR1 MNHEY and CDR2 SMNVEV (reference sequence). V gave up 8 bases and J gave up 4 bases, with 21 bases separating them. The CDR3 is made up of 17 amino acids.

This sequence joins TRBV7-2 and TRBJ2-4, with 15 bases that match TRBD2. After removal of 4 bases from V and 7 bases from J, the junction contained 11 bases not matched to a gene. The CDR3 is made up of 18 amino acids. Germline V gene lookup returns CDR1 SGHTA and CDR2 FQGNSA. CDR3 sequence reads: CASSSGLAGGYDGNIQYF. In nucleotides, the CDR3 is TGTGCCAGCAGCTCGGGACTAGCGGGAGGTTACGATGGGAACATTCAGTACTTC. The whole variable domain, filled in from reference TRBV7-2 and TRBJ2-4, reads GAGVSQSPSNKVTEKGKDVELRCDPISGHTALYWYRQSLGQGLEFLIYFQGNSAPDKSGLPSDRFSAERTGGSVSTLTIQRTQQEDSAVYLCASSSGLAGGYDGNIQYFGAGTRLSVL.

V and J are TRBV4-2 and TRBJ1-2; the D is unclear. CDR1 is LGHNA, CDR2 YNFKEQ, per germline. V lost 5 bases to trimming and J lost 1 base, with 14 bases between them. The CDR3 loop spans 15 amino acids. The CDR3 region is CASSYRLHDNYGYTF. The CDR3 nucleotides read TGTGCCAGCAGCTATCGACTGCACGATAACTATGGCTACACCTTC.